This TCR beta chain is drawn from a study of T cell responses to AZD1222 COVID-19 vaccine. General observations from the study: Donors, mostly white British, included more females; clonal diversity was possibly underestimated. The peak T cell response came first, and repertoires were sampled only after it. Epitopes outside B.1.351 and B.1.1.7 mutated regions reportedly drew nearly half of spike TCRs.

In the case of this clone: Its matching antigen is unknown.

The assay was immunoSEQ multiplex PCR, and TCRdb's table has in-frame clones only and misses some. The sample gives roughly 98,000 clones, approximately 84% of which show up once; around 14% is in the top ten. This CDR3 has 15 amino acids. V lost 4 bases and J 5 bases, leaving 17 bases between the germline ends. Germline-derived CDR1 and CDR2 are ENHRY and SYGVKD. This clonotype was sampled from an adult who received the AZD1222 COVID-19 vaccine. This specimen consisted of peripheral blood, obtained 28 days after the second AZD1222 dose. The chain links TRBV10-3 to TRBJ2-5; possible D gene TRBD2, 5 bases. CDR3 loop: CAISGYRGNQETQYF. DNA for the CDR3: TGTGCCATCAGTGGCTATAGAGGGAATCAGGAGACCCAGTACTTC.